One sample yielded the 23 T cell receptor beta chains listed below, sequenced in a study of cytomegalovirus exposure and HLA in healthy donors. The study ran its PCR with 60 Vbeta and 13 Jbeta primers. Generated by immunoSEQ multiplex PCR, the TCRdb table keeps only in-frame clones and is missing some. The profile shows about 120,000 clones, about 83% of them singletons. Sequencing was done on a sample of PBMCs. All receptors come from a female donor in good health and CMV-seronegative.

As for this clone: Different DNA sequences within this sample yield the same CDR3. The rearrangement links TRBV27 to TRBJ1-6, with D possibly matching TRBD1 (6 bases). Germline V lookup: CDR1 MNHEY, CDR2 SMNVEV (reference sequence). V was cut by 6 bases and J by 7 bases, with 16 bases left in between. The CDR3 spans 15 residues. The CDR3 is CASRAQGVRNSPLHF. The CDR3 region has the DNA TGTGCCAGCAGGGCACAGGGAGTTAGGAATTCACCCCTCCACTTT.

This clone was observed a single time. V gene TRBV7-9 combines with J gene TRBJ2-3; 10 positions match TRBD1. From germline, CDR1 is SEHNR and CDR2 FQNEAQ (reference sequence). The CDR3 runs to 16 residues. The trim removed 4 bases at V and 2 bases at J, leaving 6 bases unmatched. The CDR3 reads CASSYGTGDFTDTQYF. The DNA for the CDR3 is TGTGCCAGCAGCTATGGGACAGGGGATTTCACAGATACGCAGTATTTT.

This chain uses TRBV4-1 with TRBJ2-7; D is ambiguous. CDR3 length equals 13 residues. Germline V gene lookup returns CDR1 MGHRA and CDR2 YSYEKL. With 1 base removed from V and 3 bases from J, the gap between germline ends came to 7 bases. This CDR3 is CASSQVLDYEQYF. Written as DNA, the CDR3 is TGCGCCAGCAGCCAAGTTCTAGACTACGAGCAGTACTTC.

The chain uses TRBV7-8 and TRBJ1-1; the D is unclear. CDR3 length: 15 residues. Between the trimmed V and J ends, which lost 0 bases and 0 bases, there was a span of 8 bases. CDR1 and CDR2 from the germline V gene are SGHVS and FQNEAQ. CDR3 region: CASSLALGVNTEAFF. In DNA form, the CDR3 reads TGTGCCAGCAGCTTAGCGCTCGGGGTGAACACTGAAGCTTTCTTT.

This clone has just one count. V and J are TRBV29-1 and TRBJ1-4; 7 bases match TRBD1. The CDR3 runs to 14 residues. Germline assignment: CDR1 SQVTM and CDR2 ANQGSEA. V was clipped by 0 bases and J by 7 bases; unmatched bases: 5. The CDR3 DNA sequence: TGCAGCGTTGAAGATTCGAGACAGGGTGAAAAACTGTTTTTT. It translates to CSVEDSRQGEKLFF.

The chain combines TRBV19 with TRBJ2-3; TRBD2 matches at 10 bases. The CDR3 extends over 14 amino acids. Germline V lookup: CDR1 LNHDA, CDR2 SQIVND (reference sequence). V shed 6 bases and J 4 bases; nucleotides not matched to a gene: 4. The CDR3 DNA reads as TGTGCCAGTAGCGAGCGGGGGGGCTCAGATACGCAGTATTTT. The encoded protein is CASSERGGSDTQYF.

V and J are TRBV29-1 and TRBJ2-1; TRBD2 is a possible D gene (5 bases). The CDR3 spans 14 residues. Per the germline V gene, CDR1 is SQVTM and CDR2 is ANQGSEA. Trimming left V 6 bases short and J 0 bases short, with 12 bases between. CDR3 protein: CSVGRGSSYNEQFF. The CDR3 DNA reads as TGCAGCGTCGGCCGGGGTAGCTCCTACAATGAGCAGTTCTTC.

This sequence joins TRBV5-6 and TRBJ1-2, with D uncertain. In germline, CDR1 is SGHDT, CDR2 YYEEEE. The CDR3 has 12 residues. Trimming cost V 4 bases and J 1 base, with 5 bases left between them. For the CDR3, the DNA is TGTGCCAGCAGCCGTATTAACTATGGCTACACCTTC. This encodes CASSRINYGYTF. The variable domain in full, completed from reference TRBV5-6 and TRBJ1-2, reads DAGVTQSPTHLIKTRGQQVTLRCSPKSGHDTVSWYQQALGQGPQFIFQYYEEEERQRGNFPDRFSGHQFPNYSSELNVNALLLGDSALYLCASSRINYGYTFGSGTRLTVV.

This clone was counted a few times. The J gene is TRBJ1-6, the V gene TRBV6-6; D gene uncertain. The V gene lost 0 bases and the J gene lost 10 bases, with 7 bases spanning the gap. The germline CDR1 and CDR2 sequences are MNHNY and SVGAGI (reference sequence). The CDR3 contains 13 residues. CDR3 amino acids: CASSYSLESPLHF. The CDR3 DNA is TGTGCCAGCAGTTACTCTTTAGAATCACCCCTCCACTTT.

The rearrangement uses TRBV7-9 and TRBJ2-1, with D possibly matching TRBD2 (5 bases). The length of the CDR3 is 15 residues. Germline V lookup: CDR1 SEHNR, CDR2 FQNEAQ (reference sequence). V gave up 7 bases and J gave up 8 bases, with 21 bases separating them. The CDR3 region is CASTTTAWAGDEQFF. The CDR3 region has the DNA TGTGCCAGCACCACTACGGCGTGGGCCGGGGATGAGCAGTTCTTC.

V usage is TRBV5-6 and J usage is TRBJ2-1, with unresolved D. The CDR3 covers 14 residues. Trimming cost V 3 bases and J 0 bases, with 7 bases left between them. Germline values: CDR1 SGHDT, CDR2 YYEEEE. This chain's CDR3 is CASSSPSSYNEQFF. CDR3 nucleotide sequence: TGTGCCAGCAGCTCTCCGAGCTCCTACAATGAGCAGTTCTTC.

CDR3 in DNA: TGCGCCAGCAGGTCTAGCGGGGGGTACGAGCAGTACTTC. As protein: CASRSSGGYEQYF. The V gene is TRBV5-1, the J gene TRBJ2-7; 11 positions agree with TRBD2. The CDR3 is 13 residues long. Germline trimming cut 5 bases from V and 4 bases from J; bases unmatched to any gene: 2. Germline CDR1 SGHRS, CDR2 YFSETQ.

This rearrangement joins TRBV5-1 to TRBJ1-4; D is ambiguous. This CDR3 comprises 14 residues. CDR1 is SGHRS and CDR2 is YFSETQ in the germline V gene. V lost 4 bases to trimming and J lost 2 bases, with 9 bases between them. The CDR3 sequence is CASSPGGTNEKLFF. The CDR3 DNA reads as TGCGCCAGCAGCCCCGGTGGTACTAATGAAAAACTGTTTTTT. The whole variable domain, filled in from reference TRBV5-1 and TRBJ1-4, reads KAGVTQTPRYLIKTRGQQVTLSCSPISGHRSVSWYQQTPGQGLQFLFEYFSETQRNKGNFPGRFSGRQFSNSRSEMNVSTLELGDSALYLCASSPGGTNEKLFFGSGTQLSVL.

This sequence joins TRBV6-5 and TRBJ1-2; D is ambiguous. CDR3 length: 14 residues. Trimming took 8 bases from V and 2 from J, leaving 15 bases between them. The germline V gene encodes CDR1 MNHEY and CDR2 SVGAGI. The CDR3 sequence: CASRHQPGNYGYTF. CDR3 DNA sequence: TGTGCCAGCCGCCACCAACCGGGGAACTATGGCTACACCTTC.

The V and J genes are TRBV27 and TRBJ1-2; 7 positions agree with TRBD1. The germline V gene has CDR1 MNHEY and CDR2 SMNVEV (reference sequence). J was trimmed by 5 bases and V by 5 bases; bases with no gene match: 11. This CDR3 region has 15 residues. CDR3 in DNA: TGTGCCAGCAGTATACAAGACAGGGTAAGGTATGGCTACACCTTC. Its protein product is CASSIQDRVRYGYTF.

The chain employs TRBV4-3 and TRBJ2-7, with 7 bases that match TRBD1. V dropped 4 bases and J dropped 4; count of bases not matched to a gene: 10. This CDR3 is 15 amino acids long. Germline values: CDR1 LGHNA, CDR2 YSLEER. CDR3 amino acids: CASSLGTDVSYEQYF. CDR3 DNA: TGCGCCAGCAGCCTCGGGACAGATGTATCTTACGAGCAGTACTTC.

The CDR3, as DNA: TGTGCCAGCAGATACAGGGTGGACACTGAAGCTTTCTTT. Protein: CASRYRVDTEAFF. V and J are TRBV7-9 and TRBJ1-1, with D possibly TRBD1 on 6 matching bases. The CDR3 loop spans 13 amino acids. V lost 6 bases, J lost 3 bases, and 11 bases lay in between. Per germline, CDR1 SEHNR and CDR2 FQNEAQ (reference sequence).

The V and J genes are TRBV5-6 and TRBJ1-1, with a tentative D call TRBD1 (6 bases). The germline gives CDR1 SGHDT, CDR2 YYEEEE. The CDR3 length is 15 residues. V was trimmed by 6 bases and J by 3 bases, leaving 18 bases between them. CDR3 DNA: TGTGCCAGCACCGAGAGGGTGAGGGGGTACACTGAAGCTTTCTTT. It encodes CASTERVRGYTEAFF.

The V gene is TRBV18, the J gene TRBJ1-6, with D uncertain. V lost 8 bases and J lost 10, with 18 bases in between. CDR3 length: 14 residues. In germline, CDR1 is KGHSH, CDR2 LQKENI. The DNA for the CDR3 is TGTGCCAGCGGGTCCGCGGCCGGGATGTCACCCCTCCACTTT. Its translation is CASGSAAGMSPLHF.

CDR3 DNA: TGTGCCAGCAGCTATAGCTTAGCGCAGTATTTT. Amino acids: CASSYSLAQYF. This chain connects TRBV7-2 to TRBJ2-3; D uncertain. Germline V gene data show CDR1 as SGHTA and CDR2 as FQGNSA. This CDR3 contains 11 residues. The V end was cut by 4 bases, the J end by 10 bases, with 9 bases between.

The chain couples TRBV4-2 to TRBJ2-2, with 8 positions matching TRBD2. CDR3 length equals 17 residues. V was clipped by 4 bases and J by 2 bases; unmatched bases: 9. Per the germline V gene, CDR1 is LGHNA and CDR2 is YNFKEQ. The CDR3 loop is CASSPIGGDTNTGELFF. In DNA, the CDR3 is TGTGCCAGCAGCCCCATCGGGGGGGACACTAACACCGGGGAGCTGTTTTTT.

This clone was seen once. The chain employs TRBV5-6 and TRBJ1-3, with 8 bases matching TRBD1. Germline V gene data show CDR1 as SGHDT and CDR2 as YYEEEE. The CDR3 totals 16 residues. The junction had 9 bases not matched to a gene; V was cut back by 4 bases and J by 3 bases. The chain's CDR3 is CASSRRQGSSGNTIYF. CDR3 coding DNA: TGTGCCAGCAGCCGGAGACAGGGGTCAAGTGGAAACACCATATATTTT.

This chain uses TRBV19 with TRBJ1-2; TRBD1 aligns across 9 bases. V lost 6 bases to trimming and J lost 5 bases; unmatched junction nucleotides: 4. This CDR3 comprises 13 residues. In germline, CDR1 is LNHDA, CDR2 SQIVND (reference sequence). DNA of the CDR3: TGTGCCAGTAGCCGGACAGGGGATTATGGCTACACCTTC. Translation gives CASSRTGDYGYTF.